This T cell receptor (beta chain) was identified in a study of OX40 agonist ivuxolimab in advanced cancers. For the study at large: Every 2 weeks, patients received ivuxolimab intravenously, dosed at 0.01 to 10 mg/kg.

The CDR3 has 17 amino acids. Trimming took off 2 bases at V and 4 bases at J, with 15 bases between the two ends. CDR1 and CDR2 (germline): SGHTA, FQGNSA. Sequenced by immunoSEQ multiplex PCR; TCRdb stores in-frame clones only, minus some. Of fewer than 85,000 clones in the sample, about 85% were seen once. The gene calls are TRBV7-2 and TRBJ2-6, with a weak D call TRBD2 (6 bases). Specimen: CD4+ or CD8+ T cells sorted from blood, collected in a trial of the OX40 agonist ivuxolimab. The sequence derives from an adult with an advanced solid tumor such as melanoma, head and neck, liver or kidney cancer. CDR3 sequence reads: CASSLYGGLVGANVLTF. The CDR3 region has the DNA TGTGCCAGCAGCTTATATGGGGGACTTGTGGGGGCCAACGTCCTGACTTTC.